This T cell receptor beta chain was sequenced for a study of regulatory T cells in long-lasting Graves disease. Study in general: Antithyroid drugs had been taken under 3 months by newly diagnosed Graves' patients. Broader study findings: Newly diagnosed disease favored TRBV20-1 and TRBJ2-1 over persistent disease. The persistent group shared around 3,000 public clonotypes, more than the approximately 1,000 shared by new patients.

Time point here: newly diagnosed GD, antithyroid drugs for less than 3 months. PBMC-extracted RNA yielded the TCR library. This clonotype was observed at least ten times. Its antigen remains unidentified. This CDR3 contains 14 residues. V dropped 5 bases and J dropped 4 bases, with 13 bases sitting between them. Germline V gene sequence: CDR1 MDHEN, CDR2 SYDVKM. Arm-PCR of CDR3 regions with iRepertoire HTBI primers generated TCR beta libraries. Original handling: Samples collectively showed more than 55 TRBV and roughly 15 TRBJ segments. Via MiXCR, TCRdb re-called the multiplex PCR reads, giving one row per CDR3 protein. TCRdb, rather than the study authors, made the V and J calls. Altogether about 320,000 distinct CDR3 sequences are present, 18% being singletons, with the ten largest covering about 36%.

The starting material was peripheral blood mononuclear cells (PBMCs), obtained at new diagnosis, from a patient treated with antithyroid drugs. The chain uses TRBV28 and TRBJ2-3; D unresolved. The sequence was collected from a female donor with Graves disease. CDR3 protein: CASSATSVSDTQYF. CDR3 nucleotide sequence: TGTGCCAGCAGTGCAACCTCCGTTTCAGATACGCAGTATTTT. Supplemented by reference TRBV28 and TRBJ2-3, the full variable domain reads DVKVTQSSRYLVKRTGEKVFLECVQDMDHENMFWYRQDPGLGLRLIYFSYDVKMKEKGDIPEGYSVSREKKERFSLILESASTNQTSMYLCASSATSVSDTQYFGPGTRLTVL.